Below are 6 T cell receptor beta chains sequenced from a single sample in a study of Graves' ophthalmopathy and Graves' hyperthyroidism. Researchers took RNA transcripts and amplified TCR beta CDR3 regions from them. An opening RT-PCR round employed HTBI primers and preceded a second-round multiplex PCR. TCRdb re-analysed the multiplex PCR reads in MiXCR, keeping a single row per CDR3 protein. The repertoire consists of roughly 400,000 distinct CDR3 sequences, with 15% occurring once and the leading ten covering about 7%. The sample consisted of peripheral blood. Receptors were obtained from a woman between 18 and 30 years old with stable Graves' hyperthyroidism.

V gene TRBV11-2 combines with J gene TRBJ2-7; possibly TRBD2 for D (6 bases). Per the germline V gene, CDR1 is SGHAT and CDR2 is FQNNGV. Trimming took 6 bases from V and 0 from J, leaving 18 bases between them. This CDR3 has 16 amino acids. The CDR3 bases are TGTGCCAGCAGTCCGGGGTGGCGGGGTCCCTCCTACGAGCAGTACTTC. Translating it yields CASSPGWRGPSYEQYF. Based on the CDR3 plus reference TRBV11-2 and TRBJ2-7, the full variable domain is EAGVAQSPRYKIIEKRQSVAFWCNPISGHATLYWYQQILGQGPKLLIQFQNNGVVDDSQLPKDRFSAERLKGVDSTLKIQPAKLEDSAVYLCASSPGWRGPSYEQYFGPGTRLTVT.

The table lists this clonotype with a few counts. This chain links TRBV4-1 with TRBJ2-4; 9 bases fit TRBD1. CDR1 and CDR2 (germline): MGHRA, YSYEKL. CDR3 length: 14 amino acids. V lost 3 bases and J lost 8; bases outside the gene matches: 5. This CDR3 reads CASSHFRDRDIQYF. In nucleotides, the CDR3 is TGCGCCAGCAGCCATTTCCGGGACAGGGACATTCAGTACTTC.

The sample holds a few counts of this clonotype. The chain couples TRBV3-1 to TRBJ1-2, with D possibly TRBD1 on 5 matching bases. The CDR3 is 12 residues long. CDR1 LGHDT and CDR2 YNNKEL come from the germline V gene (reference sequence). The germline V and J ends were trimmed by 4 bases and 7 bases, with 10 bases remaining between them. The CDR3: CASSRGTAGYTF. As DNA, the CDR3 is TGTGCCAGCAGCCGAGGGACGGCTGGCTACACCTTC.

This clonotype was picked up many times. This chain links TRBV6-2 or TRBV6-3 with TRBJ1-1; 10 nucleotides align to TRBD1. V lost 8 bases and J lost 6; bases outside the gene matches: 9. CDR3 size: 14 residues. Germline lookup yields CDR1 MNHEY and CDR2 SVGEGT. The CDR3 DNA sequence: TGTGCCAGCGGGACAGGGGAGTTGAAAGCTGAAGCTTTCTTT. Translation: CASGTGELKAEAFF.

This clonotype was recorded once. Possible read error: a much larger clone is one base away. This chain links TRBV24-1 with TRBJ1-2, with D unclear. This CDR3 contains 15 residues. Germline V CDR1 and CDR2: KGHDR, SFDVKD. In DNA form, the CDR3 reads TGTGCCACCAGTGAATCGAACGGAGCTAACTTTGGCTACACCTTC. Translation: CATSESNGANFGYTF.

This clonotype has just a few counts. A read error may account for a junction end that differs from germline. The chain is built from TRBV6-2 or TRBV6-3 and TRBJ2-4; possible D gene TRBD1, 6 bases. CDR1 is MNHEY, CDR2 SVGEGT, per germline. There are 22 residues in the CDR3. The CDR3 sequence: CASTPLAPGTPGNSNAKNIKYF. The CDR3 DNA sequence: TGTGCCAGCACCCCCCTAGCCCCAGGGACACCCGGGAATTCGAACGCCAAAAACATTAAGTACTTC.